This T cell receptor (beta chain) was retrieved from a study of blood T cell repertoires in COVID-19. Repertoires were generated with immunoSEQ multiplex PCR, while TCRdb's copy carries only in-frame clones and drops some. In the table there are some 360,000 clones, roughly 90% of which are singletons. Source material: PBMCs or T cells enriched from blood (not recorded which). This TCR was recovered from a woman under 40 who had been exposed to COVID-19.

For the CDR3, the DNA is TGCGCCAGCAGCCCTGCCACGGGAGCCGGGGAGCTGTTTTTT. It codes for CASSPATGAGELFF. This chain joins TRBV5-1 and TRBJ2-2; a possible D gene is TRBD2 (6 bases). CDR3 length equals 14 residues. Germline V gives CDR1 SGHRS, CDR2 YFSETQ. With 4 bases removed from V and 6 bases from J, the gap between germline ends came to 13 bases.